One and the same sample provided the 11 T cell receptor beta chains below, sequenced in a study of Ad26.COV2.S vaccination and SARS-CoV-2 variants. The repertoire was sequenced with immunoSEQ multiplex PCR; TCRdb's copy has only in-frame clones and lacks some. The repertoire holds roughly 680,000 clones, with about 89% as singletons. The treatment here: 19 received Ad26.COV2.S at low or high dose, single or two shots; about 5 received placebo; per-sample allocation not given. Following the first vaccine or placebo injection, samples were taken on day 63. The sample in question was peripheral blood, obtained in a trial of Ad26.COV2.S vaccine versus placebo. The receptors here all came from a person aged 18-60 years who received the Ad26.COV2.S COVID-19 vaccine or a placebo.

Turning to this clone: In the same sample, other DNA sequences code for this CDR3. The chain recombines TRBV5-6 with TRBJ1-6; weak D call: TRBD1 (5 bases). CDR3 length: 14 amino acids. V shed 0 bases and J shed 7 bases, with 8 bases lying between them. In germline, CDR1 is SGHDT, CDR2 YYEEEE. CDR3 residues: CASSLAGGNSPLHF. The CDR3 bases are TGTGCCAGCAGCTTGGCGGGGGGGAATTCACCCCTCCACTTT.

This sequence joins TRBV7-9 and TRBJ2-2; TRBD1 might be the D (7 bases). The V gene's germline CDR1 is SEHNR and CDR2 FQNEAQ (reference sequence). The CDR3 is 16 residues long. Trimming shortened V by 4 bases and J by 1 base, and 13 bases separated the two germline ends. CDR3 sequence reads: CASSWRGQENTGELFF. The CDR3 DNA reads TGTGCCAGCAGCTGGAGGGGGCAGGAGAACACCGGGGAGCTGTTTTTT.

This chain connects TRBV5-5 to TRBJ1-5; D is ambiguous. Looked up from germline, CDR1 is SGHKS and CDR2 is YYEKEE (reference sequence). The CDR3 sequence is 13 residues long. V lost 4 bases, J lost 5 bases, and 10 bases lay in between. The CDR3 sequence: CASSVEGYQPQHF. CDR3 DNA: TGTGCCAGCAGCGTCGAAGGGTATCAGCCCCAGCATTTT.

The chain has TRBV10-2 and TRBJ1-6, with 9 bases fitting TRBD1. This CDR3 is 13 amino acids long. Trimming removed 6 bases from V and 10 bases from J; junction bases left unmatched: 4. The germline V gene encodes CDR1 WSHSY and CDR2 SAAADI. CDR3 coding DNA: TGCGCCAGCAGCTCCACAGGGGGCTCACCCCTCCACTTT. This gives the protein CASSSTGGSPLHF.

The CDR3 DNA reads TGTGCCAGCAGTGAACTAAGGGGGTACACTGAAGCTTTCTTT. Its protein product is CASSELRGYTEAFF. The chain is built from TRBV6-1 and TRBJ1-1; TRBD1 is a possible D gene (6 bases). There are 14 residues in the CDR3. The germline V gene has CDR1 MNHNS and CDR2 SASEGT. V dropped 2 bases and J dropped 3 bases, with 10 bases sitting between them.

The rearrangement links TRBV2 to TRBJ2-1, with 7 bases matching TRBD2. This CDR3 spans 14 amino acids. Germline lookup yields CDR1 SNHLY and CDR2 FYNNEI. Losses at the gene ends were 4 bases for V and 1 base for J; bases not matched to a gene: 1. The CDR3 DNA reads TGTGCCAGCAGTGTGGGGGGGTCCTACAATGAGCAGTTCTTC. The encoded protein is CASSVGGSYNEQFF. Using reference TRBV2 and TRBJ2-1 for the parts outside the CDR3, the full variable domain is EPEVTQTPSHQVTQMGQEVILRCVPISNHLYFYWYRQILGQKVEFLVSFYNNEISEKSEIFDDQFSVERPDGSNFTLKIRSTKLEDSAMYFCASSVGGSYNEQFFGPGTRLTVL.

The rearrangement uses TRBV5-1 and TRBJ1-3; D is unclear. V was shortened by 3 bases and J by 0 bases, with 7 bases between the two germline ends. This CDR3 has 14 residues. CDR1 is SGHRS, CDR2 YFSETQ, per germline. The CDR3 spells CASSSGDSGNTIYF. The CDR3, as DNA: TGCGCCAGCAGCTCAGGAGACTCTGGAAACACCATATATTTT.

The rearrangement joins TRBV3-1 (or the pseudogene TRBV3-2) to TRBJ2-3; 9 nucleotides align to TRBD1. The CDR3 totals 16 residues. J lost 5 bases, V lost 5 bases, and 11 bases had no gene match. CDR1 and CDR2 (germline): LGHDT, YNNKEL (reference sequence). The CDR3 DNA follows: TGTGCCAGCAGCGAAGGTCCGGGACAGGGATTAGATACGCAGTATTTT. This codes for CASSEGPGQGLDTQYF.

J is TRBJ2-7 and V is TRBV7-9; no firm D call. The CDR3 totals 13 residues. Trimming cost V 3 bases and J 1 base, with 7 bases left between them. The V gene's germline CDR1 is SEHNR and CDR2 FQNEAQ (reference sequence). The CDR3 region is CASSFGQSYEQYF. CDR3 bases: TGTGCCAGCAGCTTCGGGCAGTCCTACGAGCAGTACTTC.

In regard to this clone: Other DNA variants within this sample encode the same CDR3. V gene TRBV6-5 combines with J gene TRBJ2-1; D is possibly TRBD2 (6 bases). Trimming took 6 bases from V and 4 from J, leaving 10 bases between them. CDR1 MNHEY and CDR2 SVGAGI come from the germline V gene. The CDR3 length is 13 residues. The CDR3 here is CASRPGGYNEQFF. CDR3 nucleotide sequence: TGTGCCAGCAGGCCCGGAGGGTACAATGAGCAGTTCTTC.

This chain uses TRBV7-9 with TRBJ2-1; 7 nucleotides agree with TRBD1. Germline lookup yields CDR1 SEHNR and CDR2 FQNEAQ (reference sequence). The CDR3 spans 15 residues. V was pared by 2 bases and J by 2 bases, with 3 bases of the junction left unmatched. The CDR3 nucleotides read TGTGCCAGCAGCTTACAGGGGACAGCCTACAATGAGCAGTTCTTC. It translates to CASSLQGTAYNEQFF.